The rows below give T cell receptor beta chains drawn from one sample of a study of Graves' ophthalmopathy and Graves' hyperthyroidism. TCRdb processed the multiplex PCR reads anew with MiXCR; each CDR3 protein has one entry. In the table there are about 380,000 distinct CDR3 sequences, less than 20% of which are singletons. The specimen was peripheral blood. The source is a woman aged 18-30 years with stable Graves' hyperthyroidism. Both conserved end residues are part of each CDR3. The D gene is left open where the match is weak. A row's size may be missing; if present it is once, few, many or a size class.

J	size	V	D	DNA	CDR3
TRBJ1-6	many	TRBV15	NA	TGTGCCACCAGCAGAGATGATCAGGCCCTTTCACCCCTCCACTTT	CATSRDDQALSPLHF
TRBJ1-6	many	TRBV12-5	NA	TGTGCTAGTGGTTTGGTAGATAATTCACCCCTCCACTTT	CASGLVDNSPLHF
TRBJ1-5	many	TRBV12-3/TRBV12-4	NA	TGTGCCAGCAGTTTAGGGGATTTGTCAGGGCAGCCCCAGCATTTT	CASSLGDLSGQPQHF
TRBJ1-2	many	TRBV29-1	NA	TGCAGCGGGGGGGATGGCTACACCTTC	CSGGDGYTF
TRBJ1-1	many	TRBV24-1	NA	TGTGCCACCCGGGATACGAACACTGAAGCTTTCTTT	CATRDTNTEAFF
TRBJ2-5	few	TRBV7-9	NA	TGTGCCAGCAGCCCCAAGGGGGTGTGGGAGACCCAGTACTTC	CASSPKGVWETQYF
TRBJ2-5	few	TRBV5-1	TRBD1	TGCGCCAGCAGCTTTGGGACAGAGACCCAGACCCAGTACTTC	CASSFGTETQTQYF
TRBJ1-5	NA	TRBV15	NA	TGTGCCACCAGCAGTTGGGGATATAGCAATCAGCCCCAGCATTTT	CATSSWGYSNQPQHF
TRBJ2-2	NA	TRBV20-1	NA	NA	CSAARSFGAGELFF
TRBJ2-2	many	TRBV12-3/TRBV12-4	NA	TGTGCCAGCAGTTTATTGAAGGGCTCCCGGAGGAACACCGGGGAGCTGTTTTTT	CASSLLKGSRRNTGELFF
TRBJ2-5	NA	TRBV20-1	NA	TGCAGTGCCCCAGGATGGAACAAAGGTGGAGAGACCCAGTACTTC	CSAPGWNKGGETQYF
TRBJ1-3	NA	TRBV15	NA	TGTGCCACCAGCAGATCCCGGGTCGAGGGGGTCGTCGGAAACACCATATATTTT	CATSRSRVEGVVGNTIYF
TRBJ1-5	many	TRBV6-5	NA	TGTGCCAGCAGGGCCCTGGGCAATCAGCCCCAGCATTTT	CASRALGNQPQHF
TRBJ1-5	many	TRBV12-3/TRBV12-4	NA	TGTGCCAGCAGTTTTTCGAGCAATCAGCCCCAGCATTTT	CASSFSSNQPQHF
TRBJ2-2	many	TRBV2	NA	TGTGCCAGCAGTTTATACCCCACCGGGGAGCTGTTTTTT	CASSLYPTGELFF
TRBJ1-1	many	TRBV12-3/TRBV12-4	NA	TGTGCCAGCACCCCTTGGGGGGCGGTGAACACTGAAGCTTTCTTT	CASTPWGAVNTEAFF
TRBJ2-7	many	TRBV6-5	NA	TGTGCCAGCAGTTACCGAGGACAGCTCCTCTCCGAGCAGTACTTC	CASSYRGQLLSEQYF
TRBJ1-2	many	TRBV7-9	NA	TGTGCCAGCAGCTTGGAGGGGCCCCACTATGGCTACACCTTC	CASSLEGPHYGYTF
TRBJ2-5	NA	TRBV7-3	TRBD2	TGTGCCAGCAGCTTAACGGGCGGAGCGGGAGGTCGTGAGACCCAGTACTTC	CASSLTGGAGGRETQYF
TRBJ1-1	many	TRBV6-2/TRBV6-3	TRBD1	TGTGCCAGCAGGCGAACACACAGGGGGGGCACTGAAGCTTTCTTT	CASRRTHRGGTEAFF
TRBJ2-5	many	TRBV3-1	TRBD2	TGTGCCAGCAGCCCAGGACGGGGACTAGCGCATCAAGAGACCCAGTACTTC	CASSPGRGLAHQETQYF